This TCR beta chain was captured in a study of blood T cell repertoires in COVID-19. Unmatched junction bases numbered 5, after V lost 3 bases and J lost 7 bases. CDR1 is SGDLS, CDR2 YYNGEE, per germline. The CDR3 runs 14 residues. Profiling relied on immunoSEQ multiplex PCR, and the TCRdb table lists in-frame clones only, not all of them. This repertoire shows roughly 200,000 clones, 85% found once; its top ten account for around 8%. The source is a woman aged 55-70 years with acute or convalescent COVID-19. The V gene is TRBV9, the J gene TRBJ1-5; 9 nucleotides line up with TRBD1. The sample comprised peripheral blood. CDR3 in amino acids: CASSATGGEQPQHF. The CDR3, as DNA: TGTGCCAGCAGCGCGACAGGGGGGGAACAGCCCCAGCATTTT.